A single sample is the source of the 11 T cell receptor beta chains below, sequenced in a study of T cells in narcolepsy. This table comes from immunoSEQ multiplex PCR, and its TCRdb copy is limited to in-frame clones, with some not included. The data contain about 30,000 clones, about four fifths of them singletons. The sequenced material came from memory (CD45RA-) CD4+ T cells from blood. The origin of the receptors is a human donor in good health.

The CDR3 DNA follows: TGTGCCAGCAGCTTAGTCACAGGGGAAGGAAACACCATATATTTT. Its translation is CASSLVTGEGNTIYF. V and J are TRBV7-2 and TRBJ1-3; TRBD1 matches at 7 bases. The trim removed 1 base at V and 4 bases at J, leaving 4 bases unmatched. Germline CDR1 reads SGHTA; CDR2 reads FQGNSA. The CDR3 extends over 15 amino acids.

As concerns this clone: This CDR3 fails to terminate in the conserved phenylalanine or tryptophan, so it likely reflects a read error. J is TRBJ1-5 and V is TRBV6-5; D not certain. The CDR3 covers 15 residues. V was pared by 3 bases and J by 4 bases, with 13 bases between. In germline, CDR1 is MNHEY, CDR2 SVGAGI. The CDR3 loop is CASSYSSGQNQPQHL. CDR3 DNA sequence: TGTGCCAGCAGTTATAGTAGCGGTCAGAATCAGCCCCAGCATCTT.

The V gene is TRBV19, the J gene TRBJ1-6; the D gene is possibly TRBD1 (6 bases). V lost 7 bases and J lost 10, with 17 bases in between. From germline, CDR1 is LNHDA and CDR2 SQIVND (reference sequence). CDR3 size: 14 residues. The CDR3 DNA is TGTGCCAGTACCCTGACAGGCAGGGGCTCACCCCTCCACTTT. This sequence encodes CASTLTGRGSPLHF.

In its sample, this clone was seen once. J is TRBJ1-4 and V is TRBV10-2, with D possibly TRBD1 on 6 matching bases. Trimming stripped 3 bases from V and 8 bases from J, with 22 bases between. This CDR3 is built from 17 residues. Germline CDR1 and CDR2: WSHSY and SAAADI. CDR3 nucleotides: TGCGCCAGCAGTGAACGACCCCCGACCAGGGGAAGGGAAAAACTGTTTTTT. Its protein product is CASSERPPTRGREKLFF.

This clone was seen only a few times. This rearrangement joins TRBV21-1 to TRBJ1-2. TRBV21-1 constitutes a pseudogene. The CDR3 is 12 residues long. The CDR3: CASTLGGYGYTF. The DNA for the CDR3 is TGTGCCAGCACCCTCGGGGGGTATGGCTACACCTTC.

This chain links TRBV7-2 with TRBJ1-2, with D possibly being TRBD1 (5 bases). This CDR3 has 13 residues. Trimming cost V 7 bases and J 7 bases, with 16 bases left between them. CDR1 is SGHTA, CDR2 FQGNSA, per germline. The CDR3 sequence is CASTGAFSSGYTF. The CDR3 DNA reads TGTGCCAGCACTGGGGCCTTCTCAAGTGGCTACACCTTC.

The chain employs TRBV2 and TRBJ1-1; D is possibly TRBD1 (5 bases). Germline loops: CDR1 SNHLY, CDR2 FYNNEI. With 6 bases removed from V and 1 base from J, the gap between germline ends came to 9 bases. CDR3 length: 13 residues. The CDR3 DNA reads TGTGCCAGCAGCTCCAGGGAGAACACTGAAGCTTTCTTT. This encodes CASSSRENTEAFF.

The rearrangement joins TRBV4-1 to TRBJ2-5; tentatively, D is TRBD1 (5 bases). The germline gives CDR1 MGHRA, CDR2 YSYEKL. The CDR3 spans 13 residues. V was cut by 4 bases and J by 2 bases, with 8 bases left in between. Written as DNA, the CDR3 is TGCGCCAGCAGCCCCCAGGGACAAGAGACCCAGTACTTC. Its protein is CASSPQGQETQYF.

CDR3 in amino acids: CASSPGQARGTQYF. The DNA of the CDR3 is TGTGCCAGCAGCCCCGGACAGGCTCGAGGGACCCAGTACTTC. The chain uses TRBV7-6 and TRBJ2-5, with 7 positions matching TRBD1. V trimming: 5 bases; J trimming: 7 bases; junction bases outside the gene matches: 10. Germline lookup yields CDR1 SGHVS and CDR2 FNYEAQ. The length of the CDR3 is 14 residues.

This sequence joins TRBV7-2 and TRBJ1-1; D is uncertain. The length of the CDR3 is 14 residues. Trimming cost V 5 bases and J 1 base, with 11 bases left between them. Germline V gene sequence: CDR1 SGHTA, CDR2 FQGNSA. Written as DNA, the CDR3 is TGTGCCAGCAGCGCCACCCTAGGGAACACTGAAGCTTTCTTT. Translating gives CASSATLGNTEAFF.

The V and J genes are TRBV28 and TRBJ1-2; possible D gene TRBD1, 6 bases. Germline lookup yields CDR1 MDHEN and CDR2 SYDVKM. This CDR3 spans 14 amino acids. V lost 3 bases to trimming and J lost 6 bases, with 14 bases between them. CDR3 nucleotides: TGTGCCAGCAGTTTTGGGGGGGCGCCTAATGGCTACACCTTC. Protein sequence: CASSFGGAPNGYTF.